This TCR beta chain is from a study of CD8 T cells in Susac syndrome (dated 2019 in TCRdb). Regarding the study in general: Whether CD8+ T cell activation and differentiation in Susac syndrome was antigen driven was tested using repertoire sequencing. CD8+ T cell repertoire clonality was compared between approximately 12 healthy donors, some 14 Susac syndrome patients and approximately 15 multiple sclerosis patients.

V loses 2 bases, J loses 5 bases, and the germline ends lie 14 bases apart. From the cysteine through the phenylalanine, the CDR3 covers 14 amino acids. Only the CDR3 DNA is retained, 42 bases long and in frame from the first base. The germline V gene (reference sequence) gives CDR1 as GTSNPN and CDR2 as SVGIG. RNA was extracted with the RNeasy kit and about 0.5 to 1 ug was reverse transcribed using random hexamers. The immunoSEQ multiplex PCR assay, which covers 54 Vbeta and 13 Jbeta segments, was used to amplify TCR beta CDR3 regions. PCR amplification bias was corrected using a synthetic template baseline for primer optimization and computational correction. From the authors' description of their analysis: Reads were annotated to V, D and J genes per IMGT and analyzed with immunoSEQ Analyzer, keeping only productive sequences. To calculate clonality, Shannon entropy was normalized by log2 of the number of productive unique sequences and then subtracted from one. For each patient and control, public and private clones were evaluated among the 100 most prevalent clones. Susac-specific clones were defined as absent from healthy and MS cohorts, 850 to 1,300 published viral clones and other ImmuneACCESS disease sequences. Starting from the raw public reads, TCRdb applied fastp trimming at Q25, assembled clones with MiXCR and retained in-frame beta chains. Every distinct CDR3 protein forms one entry, paired with its most common genes and DNA. The V and J calls and clone size are TCRdb's, not the authors'. The sample table lists around 130,000 distinct CDR3 sequences, around 86% of them with a count of one. The ten largest clones take up roughly 0.5% of the sample.

High-throughput TCR beta sequencing profiled peripheral blood CD8+ and CD4+ T cells from healthy donors, Susac syndrome patients and multiple sclerosis patients. Treatment-naive patients with stable or active relapsing-remitting disease fulfilling revised McDonald criteria were used as multiple sclerosis controls. Bulk CD8+ and CD4+ T cells were purified by magnetic negative isolation, while CD8+ TEMRA cells were enriched using FACS. Blood was collected in EDTA tubes and processed within 24 hours, with PBMCs isolated through density gradient centrifugation. PBMCs destined for TCR sequencing were cryopreserved in liquid nitrogen and later thawed in a 37 °C water bath. Purity of sorted or isolated CD4+, CD8+ and CD8+ TEMRA cells was at least 90%. As for this clonotype: Its antigen specificity is not known. One base away there is no much larger clone; base qualities are not given.

Study-wide findings and limitations: The TCR sequencing and HLA analysis was acknowledged to have included a relatively small number of individuals.

The sequence links TRBV30 to TRBJ2-3; the best D guess is TRBD2, with 6 bases matching. The sequencing sample was made of CD8+ T cells from PBMCs. The clonotype comes from a human donor with multiple sclerosis. CDR3 reads: CAWSWGDRLDTQYF. The nucleotide sequence reads as follows: TGTGCCTGGAGTTGGGGGGATCGATTAGATACGCAGTATTTT.